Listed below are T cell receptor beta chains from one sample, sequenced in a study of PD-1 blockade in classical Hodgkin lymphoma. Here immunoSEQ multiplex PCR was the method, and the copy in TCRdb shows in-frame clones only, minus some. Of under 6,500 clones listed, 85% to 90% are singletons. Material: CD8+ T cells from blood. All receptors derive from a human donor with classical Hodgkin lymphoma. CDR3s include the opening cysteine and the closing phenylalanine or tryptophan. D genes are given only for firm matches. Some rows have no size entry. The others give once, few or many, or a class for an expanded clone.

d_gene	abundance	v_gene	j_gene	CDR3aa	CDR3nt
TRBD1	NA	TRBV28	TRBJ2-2	CASSAGTGNTGELFF	TGTGCCAGCAGTGCGGGGACAGGTAACACCGGGGAGCTGTTTTTT
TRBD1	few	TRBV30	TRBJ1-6	CAWSGRDRYNSPLHF	TGTGCCTGGAGTGGCCGGGACAGATATAATTCACCCCTCCACTTT
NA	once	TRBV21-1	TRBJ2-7	CASSKRPTGQERYEQYF	TGTGCCAGCAGCAAGAGACCAACGGGACAGGAGAGATACGAGCAGTACTTC
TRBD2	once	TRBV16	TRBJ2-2	CASRIPGGPTGELFF	TGTGCCAGCCGCATCCCGGGAGGGCCCACCGGGGAGCTGTTTTTT
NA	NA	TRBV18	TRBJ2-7	CASSPPLAFEQYF	TGTGCCAGCTCACCACCGCTCGCGTTCGAGCAGTACTTC
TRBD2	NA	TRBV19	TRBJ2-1	CATTLRAGAYNEQFF	TGTGCCACTACTTTGAGGGCGGGGGCCTACAATGAGCAGTTCTTC
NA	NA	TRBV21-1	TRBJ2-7	CASNCGRVYEQYF	TGTGCCAGCAATTGCGGGAGGGTTTACGAGCAGTACTTC
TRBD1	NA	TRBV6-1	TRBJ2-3	CASMDRGRTDTQYF	TGTGCCAGCATGGACAGGGGGAGGACAGATACGCAGTATTTT
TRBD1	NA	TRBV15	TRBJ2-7	CATADRWSYEQYF	TGTGCCACCGCGGACAGGTGGTCCTACGAGCAGTACTTC
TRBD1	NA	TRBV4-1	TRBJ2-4	CASSQVGTGARVAKNIQYF	TGCGCCAGCAGCCAAGTGGGGACAGGGGCGAGAGTAGCCAAAAACATTCAGTACTTC
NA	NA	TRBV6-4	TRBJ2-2	CASSDSGGAGGELFF	TGTGCCAGCAGTGACTCGGGGGGGGCCGGCGGGGAGCTGTTTTTT
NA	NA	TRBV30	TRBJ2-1	CAWSVDNNNEQFF	TGTGCCTGGAGTGTCGACAATAACAATGAGCAGTTCTTC
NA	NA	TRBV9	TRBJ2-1	CASSVAEYEQFF	TGTGCCAGCAGCGTAGCGGAGTATGAGCAGTTCTTC
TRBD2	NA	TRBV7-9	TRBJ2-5	CASSLITSVQETQYF	TGTGCCAGCAGCTTAATTACTAGCGTGCAAGAGACCCAGTACTTC
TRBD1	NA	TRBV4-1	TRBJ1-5	CASSFGQGSNQPQHF	TGCGCCAGCAGTTTCGGACAGGGGAGCAATCAGCCCCAGCATTTT
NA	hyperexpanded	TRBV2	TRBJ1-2	CASSEALGGTYGYTF	TGTGCCAGCAGTGAAGCGCTTGGGGGTACCTATGGCTACACCTTC
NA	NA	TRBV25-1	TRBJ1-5	CASSESGGNQPQHF	TGTGCCAGCAGTGAATCCGGAGGTAATCAGCCCCAGCATTTT
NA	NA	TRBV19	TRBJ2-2	CASRIIQAETGELFF	TGTGCCAGTAGAATAATTCAGGCGGAGACCGGGGAGCTGTTTTTT
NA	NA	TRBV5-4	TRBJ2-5	CASSPGWRAETQYF	TGTGCCAGCAGCCCAGGGTGGCGGGCCGAGACCCAGTACTTC
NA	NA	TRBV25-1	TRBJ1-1	CASSTDNRATEAFF	TGTGCCAGCAGTACCGACAACCGGGCGACTGAAGCTTTCTTT
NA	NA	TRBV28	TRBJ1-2	CASLNEGHGNYGYTF	TGTGCCAGCCTTAATGAGGGTCATGGTAACTATGGCTACACCTTC
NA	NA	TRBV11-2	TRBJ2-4	CASSLVRGPELAKNIQYF	TGTGCCAGCAGCTTAGTCCGGGGGCCAGAACTAGCCAAAAACATTCAGTACTTC
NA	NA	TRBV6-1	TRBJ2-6	CASSEVGGRGANVLTF	TGTGCCAGCAGTGAAGTTGGGGGTCGTGGGGCCAACGTCCTGACTTTC
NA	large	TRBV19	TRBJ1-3	CASSIGSSGNTIYF	TGTGCCAGTAGTATAGGAAGCTCTGGAAACACCATATATTTT
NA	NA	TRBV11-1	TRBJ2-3	CASSLLVPDFDTQYF	TGTGCCAGCAGCTTGCTAGTCCCCGATTTCGATACGCAGTATTTT
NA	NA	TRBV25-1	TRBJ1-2	CASSGTPRGYGYTF	TGTGCCAGCAGTGGGACCCCCAGGGGCTATGGCTACACCTTC
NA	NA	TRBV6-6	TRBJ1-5	CASSYRGGSQPQHF	TGTGCCAGCAGTTACCGTGGGGGCTCTCAGCCCCAGCATTTT
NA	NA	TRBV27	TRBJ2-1	CASSLLTGAYNEQFF	TGTGCCAGCAGTCTCCTGACAGGAGCCTACAATGAGCAGTTCTTC
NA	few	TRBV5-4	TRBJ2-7	CASSRRTASYEQYF	TGTGCCAGCAGCCGTCGGACGGCCTCCTACGAGCAGTACTTC
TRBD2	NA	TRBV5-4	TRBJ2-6	CASSLAWASGKRSGANVLTF	TGTGCCAGCAGCTTGGCCTGGGCTAGCGGGAAACGCTCTGGGGCCAACGTCCTGACTTTC
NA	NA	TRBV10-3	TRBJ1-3	CAISGGRISGNTIYF	TGTGCCATCAGTGGGGGACGGATCTCTGGAAACACCATATATTTT
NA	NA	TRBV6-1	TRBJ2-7	CASTDRSHYEQYF	TGTGCCAGCACCGACAGGTCCCACTACGAGCAGTACTTC
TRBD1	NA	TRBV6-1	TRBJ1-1	CASSESRTGRDTEAFF	TGTGCCAGCAGTGAAAGTAGGACAGGGAGGGACACTGAAGCTTTCTTT
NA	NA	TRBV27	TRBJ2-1	CASSSRSYNEQFF	TGTGCCAGCAGTTCACGCTCCTACAATGAGCAGTTCTTC
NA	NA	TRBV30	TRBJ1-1	CARFDLGVTEAFF	TGTGCCCGTTTCGACCTGGGGGTCACTGAAGCTTTCTTT
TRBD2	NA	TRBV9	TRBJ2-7	CASSVVSGASSYEQYF	TGTGCCAGCAGCGTAGTTAGCGGGGCCAGCTCCTACGAGCAGTACTTC
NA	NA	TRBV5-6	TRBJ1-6	CASSLGGDYNSPLHF	TGTGCCAGCAGCTTGGGAGGGGACTATAATTCACCCCTCCACTTT
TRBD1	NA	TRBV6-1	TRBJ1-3	CASSEGLGQGENTIYF	TGTGCCAGCAGTGAGGGTCTGGGACAGGGAGAAAACACCATATATTTT
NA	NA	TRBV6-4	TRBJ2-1	CASSRDSYNEQFF	TGTGCCAGCAGCCGGGACTCCTACAATGAGCAGTTCTTC
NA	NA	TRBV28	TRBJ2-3	CASSLGQQHTDTQYF	TGTGCCAGCAGTTTAGGACAGCAGCATACAGATACGCAGTATTTT
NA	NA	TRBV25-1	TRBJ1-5	CASSDSGIGAYSNQPQHF	TGTGCCAGCAGTGATAGCGGGATTGGGGCTTATAGCAATCAGCCCCAGCATTTT
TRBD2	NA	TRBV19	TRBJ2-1	CASSIDPGGVYYNEQFF	TGTGCCAGTAGTATAGATCCGGGGGGGGTCTATTACAATGAGCAGTTCTTC
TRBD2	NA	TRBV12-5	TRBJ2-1	CASGPPSSGRASSYNEQFF	TGTGCTAGTGGCCCTCCCTCTAGCGGGAGGGCCTCCTCCTACAATGAGCAGTTCTTC
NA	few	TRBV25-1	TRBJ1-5	CASRGHSNQPQHF	TGTGCCAGCAGGGGACATAGCAATCAGCCCCAGCATTTT
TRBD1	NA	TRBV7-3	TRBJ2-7	CASSSGTGTPLSF	TGTGCCAGCAGCTCGGGGACAGGGACTCCCCTTTCCTTC
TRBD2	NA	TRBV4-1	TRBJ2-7	CASSQDLGLAGVEQYF	TGCGCCAGCAGCCAAGATCTGGGCCTAGCGGGAGTGGAGCAGTACTTC
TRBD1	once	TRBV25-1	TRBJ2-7	CASSDRRDRVHEQYF	TGTGCCAGCAGTGATCGCAGAGACAGGGTCCACGAGCAGTACTTC
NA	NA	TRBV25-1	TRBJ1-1	CASSEYIREGNTEAFF	TGTGCCAGCAGTGAATATATAAGGGAGGGAAACACTGAAGCTTTCTTT
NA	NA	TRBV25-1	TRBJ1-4	CASSVRRATNEKLFF	TGTGCCAGCAGTGTCCGTAGAGCAACTAATGAAAAACTGTTTTTT
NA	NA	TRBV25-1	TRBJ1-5	CASSEGVGEINQPQHF	TGTGCCAGCAGTGAAGGGGTGGGGGAGATAAATCAGCCCCAGCATTTT
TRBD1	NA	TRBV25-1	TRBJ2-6	CASSESGTASSGANVLTF	TGTGCCAGCAGTGAATCGGGGACAGCCTCCTCTGGGGCCAACGTCCTGACTTTC
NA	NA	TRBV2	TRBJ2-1	CASQRTYNEQFF	TGTGCCAGCCAGCGGACTTACAATGAGCAGTTCTTC
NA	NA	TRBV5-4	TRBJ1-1	CASSPYRGNTEAFF	TGTGCCAGCAGCCCGTACCGAGGTAACACTGAAGCTTTCTTT
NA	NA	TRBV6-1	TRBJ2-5	CASSEGAGTQETQYF	TGTGCCAGCAGTGAAGGGGCAGGCACCCAAGAGACCCAGTACTTC
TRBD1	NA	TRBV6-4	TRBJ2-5	CASSPDRDWETQYF	TGTGCCAGCAGCCCCGACAGGGATTGGGAGACCCAGTACTTC
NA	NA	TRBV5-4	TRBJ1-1	CASSFAGWDTEAFF	TGTGCCAGCAGCTTTGCAGGATGGGACACTGAAGCTTTCTTT
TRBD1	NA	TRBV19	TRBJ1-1	CASRPSTGYTEAFF	TGTGCCAGTAGACCCTCGACAGGGTACACTGAAGCTTTCTTT
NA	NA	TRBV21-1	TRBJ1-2	CASHLGGRDYGYTF	TGTGCCAGCCACCTGGGGGGCAGGGACTATGGCTACACCTTC
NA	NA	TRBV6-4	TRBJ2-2	CASSESGTGELFF	TGTGCCAGCAGTGAAAGCGGGACCGGGGAGCTGTTTTTT
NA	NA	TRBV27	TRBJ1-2	CASSGSSGVHYGYTF	TGTGCCAGCAGTGGCAGCTCAGGGGTCCACTATGGCTACACCTTC